Listed below are T cell receptor beta chains from one sample, sequenced in a study of blood T cell repertoires in COVID-19. Sequencing was performed with immunoSEQ multiplex PCR; in TCRdb, only in-frame clones are kept and a portion is missing. The data contain about 200,000 clones, 90% of them singletons. Sequencing was carried out using peripheral blood. These receptors were taken from a man aged 50 or older with acute or convalescent COVID-19. CDR3s include the opening cysteine and the closing phenylalanine or tryptophan. D genes are given only for firm matches. Clone size is stated in some rows and not others, as once, few, many or a class when expanded.

j_call | cdr3_length | v_call | d_call | clone_size | cdr3_nt | cdr3_aa
TRBJ1-4 | 11 | TRBV20-1 | NA | NA | TGCAGTGCCAGTCTTAATGAAAAACTGTTTTTT | CSASLNEKLFF
TRBJ1-1 | 13 | TRBV4-2 | NA | once | TGTGCCAGCAGCCGTTCAGGGAACACTGAAGCTTTCTTT | CASSRSGNTEAFF
TRBJ1-1 | 16 | TRBV2 | NA | NA | TGTGCCAGCAGTGCCCAGGGCATTTTCATGAACACTGAAGCTTTCTTT | CASSAQGIFMNTEAFF
TRBJ1-1 | 13 | TRBV7-9 | NA | NA | TGTGCCAGCAGCTTGCAGGAGAACACTGAAGCTTTCTTT | CASSLQENTEAFF
TRBJ1-4 | 16 | TRBV15 | TRBD1 | NA | TGTGCCACCAGCCTACAGGGGAGGACAACTAATGAAAAACTGTTTTTT | CATSLQGRTTNEKLFF
TRBJ1-5 | 16 | TRBV7-9 | NA | NA | TGTGCCAGCAGCCCCAGGGGTGTCGGCAGCAATCAGCCCCAGCATTTT | CASSPRGVGSNQPQHF
TRBJ1-4 | 13 | TRBV2 | NA | NA | TGTGCCAGCAGTGACAGGGAGGAAGGAAAACTGTTTTTT | CASSDREEGKLFF
TRBJ2-3 | 14 | TRBV2 | NA | NA | TGTGCCAGCAGTACCCCGTGGCGGGCAGATACGCAGTATTTT | CASSTPWRADTQYF
TRBJ2-1 | 15 | TRBV6-5 | TRBD1 | NA | TGTGCCAGCAGCGTATCAGGGGGATCCTACAATGAGCAGTTCTTC | CASSVSGGSYNEQFF
TRBJ1-1 | 13 | TRBV7-9 | TRBD1 | NA | TGTGCCAGCAGCTCAGACAGGGACCAAGAAGCTTTCTTT | CASSSDRDQEAFF
TRBJ2-2 | 16 | TRBV3-1/TRBV3-2 | NA | once | TGTGCCAGCAGCCAAGATATGGGCGCCGGCACCGGGGAGCTGTTTTTT | CASSQDMGAGTGELFF
TRBJ2-2 | 15 | TRBV29-1 | TRBD2 | NA | TGCAGCGTTGAAGTGGCGGGGGGGCTTCACGGGGAGCTGTTTTTT | CSVEVAGGLHGELFF
TRBJ2-2 | 16 | TRBV6-2/TRBV6-3 | TRBD1 | NA | TGTGCCAGCAGCCGTCGCGCAGGGGGAGTCACCGGGGAGCTGTTTTTT | CASSRRAGGVTGELFF
TRBJ1-1 | 14 | TRBV6-6 | TRBD1 | NA | TGTGCCAGCAGTAAGCCGACAGGGAAAACTGAAGCTTTCTTT | CASSKPTGKTEAFF
TRBJ2-7 | 17 | TRBV7-9 | NA | NA | TGTGCCAGCAGCCAATCCTCGACAGAAGATTTTCATTACGAGCAGTACTTC | CASSQSSTEDFHYEQYF
TRBJ1-1 | 14 | TRBV7-2 | NA | NA | TGTGCCAGCAGCCTAGCAGGGAGGGACACTGAAGCTTTCTTT | CASSLAGRDTEAFF
TRBJ1-1 | 16 | TRBV4-1 | NA | NA | TGCGCCAGCAGCCTCAGCAGGGGAATCGTAGCCACTGAAGCTTTCTTT | CASSLSRGIVATEAFF
TRBJ2-3 | 17 | TRBV7-9 | TRBD2 | NA | TGTGCCAGCAGCTTGACTAGCGGGGGTTTGAGGACAGATACGCAGTATTTT | CASSLTSGGLRTDTQYF
TRBJ1-5 | 15 | TRBV19 | TRBD1 | NA | TGTGCCAGTAAGATTACAGGGGGTCCGTATCAGCCCCAGCATTTT | CASKITGGPYQPQHF
TRBJ2-3 | 12 | TRBV12-3/TRBV12-4 | NA | NA | TGTGCCAGCAGTTCCGGGGTGGATACGCAGTATTTT | CASSSGVDTQYF
TRBJ2-7 | 15 | TRBV5-1 | NA | NA | TGCGCCAGCAGCTTGGGGGTAGCGAGCACCTACGAGCAGTACTTC | CASSLGVASTYEQYF
TRBJ1-1 | 14 | TRBV7-2 | NA | NA | TGTGCCAGCACCGGTAGGGGTGGGGACACTGAAGCTTTCTTT | CASTGRGGDTEAFF
TRBJ1-3 | 15 | TRBV27 | NA | NA | TGTGCCAGCAGTCAAACAGGCTTCTCTGGAAACACCATATATTTT | CASSQTGFSGNTIYF
TRBJ2-1 | 14 | TRBV2 | TRBD1 | NA | TGTGCCAGCACGGGACAGGGCTCCTACAATGAGCAGTTCTTC | CASTGQGSYNEQFF
TRBJ1-2 | 14 | TRBV7-6 | TRBD1 | few | TGTGCCAGCAGTCCAGGGGGGTTTGACTATGGCTACACCTTC | CASSPGGFDYGYTF
TRBJ2-1 | 17 | TRBV7-8 | TRBD2 | NA | TGTGCCAGCAGCTTCAACCGACTAGCGGGCTCCTACAATGAGCAGTTCTTC | CASSFNRLAGSYNEQFF
TRBJ2-1 | 15 | TRBV28 | NA | NA | TGTGCCAGCAGTGCCATTCGGGGGTCCTACAATGAGCAGTTCTTC | CASSAIRGSYNEQFF
TRBJ2-7 | 15 | TRBV6-5 | TRBD1 | NA | TGTGCCAGCAGTTACATGGGGACAGAACCTTACGAGCAGTACTTC | CASSYMGTEPYEQYF
TRBJ1-1 | 15 | TRBV9 | NA | NA | TGTGCCAGCAGCTCCCAGGGAGGTGGGAGGACTGAAGCTTTCTTT | CASSSQGGGRTEAFF
TRBJ2-2 | 12 | TRBV6-6 | NA | NA | TGTGCCATCAATAACGAGGTCGGGGAGCTGTTTTTT | CAINNEVGELFF
TRBJ2-6 | 18 | TRBV29-1 | TRBD1 | once | TGCAGCGTTGAGTTAAGGACAGGGGAACGCTCTGGGGCCAACGTCCTGACTTTC | CSVELRTGERSGANVLTF
TRBJ2-3 | 14 | TRBV19 | TRBD1 | NA | TGTGCCAGTAGCCCTAGGACAGGGTCAGATACGCAGTATTTT | CASSPRTGSDTQYF
TRBJ2-1 | 15 | TRBV4-1 | NA | NA | TGCGCCAGCAGCCAAGATTCCGGGCGGGGCGATGAGCAGTTCTTC | CASSQDSGRGDEQFF
TRBJ2-1 | 15 | TRBV27 | TRBD2 | NA | TGTGCCAGCAGTACAATAGCGGGTAGCTACAATGAGCAGTTCTTC | CASSTIAGSYNEQFF
TRBJ1-1 | 14 | TRBV10-3 | NA | NA | TGTGCCATCAGTGAGGGGAGGGGGAACACTGAAGCTTTCTTT | CAISEGRGNTEAFF
TRBJ2-7 | 14 | TRBV5-4 | TRBD2 | NA | TGTGCCAGCAGCTTGGCTAGCGGCCGGTTCGAGCAGTACTTC | CASSLASGRFEQYF
TRBJ2-3 | 15 | TRBV3-1/TRBV3-2 | NA | NA | TGTGCCAGCAGCGTTCGGGGGGCCCGGATGGATACGCAGTATTTT | CASSVRGARMDTQYF
TRBJ2-2 | 15 | TRBV19 | TRBD1 | NA | TGTGCCAGTAGTATAGGCAGGGGGCTAATCGGGGAGCTGTTTTTT | CASSIGRGLIGELFF
TRBJ2-1 | 20 | TRBV21-1 | NA | NA | TGTGCCAGCAGCAAAGTCGGGACTAGCGGGCCGTGGGAGGAAGGAAATGAGCAGTTCTTC | CASSKVGTSGPWEEGNEQFF
TRBJ1-5 | 14 | TRBV27 | NA | NA | TGTGCCAGCAGTTTGGCGGGGGGCGGTCAGCCCCAGCATTTT | CASSLAGGGQPQHF
TRBJ2-6 | 15 | TRBV2 | NA | NA | TGTGCCAGCCAGGCCGGTAGCTCTGGGGCCAACGTCCTGACTTTC | CASQAGSSGANVLTF
TRBJ2-1 | 15 | TRBV6-5 | TRBD2 | NA | TGTGCCAGCAGTCCCTGGACTAGCGCTAACAATGAGCAGTTCTTC | CASSPWTSANNEQFF
TRBJ2-1 | 14 | TRBV9 | NA | once | TGTGCCAGCAGCTGGTCTAGCGCCCACAATGAGCAGTTCTTC | CASSWSSAHNEQFF
TRBJ2-3 | 16 | TRBV18 | TRBD2 | NA | TGTGCCAGCTCGCGACTAGCGGGGACCAACACAGATACGCAGTATTTT | CASSRLAGTNTDTQYF
TRBJ1-3 | 14 | TRBV7-9 | TRBD1 | NA | TGTGCCGGACGACAGGGCCCGTCTGGAAACACCATATATTTT | CAGRQGPSGNTIYF
TRBJ2-7 | 13 | TRBV11-2 | NA | NA | TGTGCCAGCAGTCCAACAGGGTCGTACGAGCAGTACTTC | CASSPTGSYEQYF